The T cell receptor (beta chain) described here comes from a study of memory CD4+ T cells and cytomegalovirus serostatus. CDR3 length: 16 residues. With V trimmed by 0 bases and J by 7 bases, 9 bases remained unmatched. CDR1 is MNHEY and CDR2 is SVGAGI in the germline V gene. This table comes from immunoSEQ multiplex PCR, and its TCRdb copy is limited to in-frame clones, with some not included. The data contain fewer than 50,000 clones, around three quarters of them seen just once; the ten biggest clones take up about 5.8%. The sort gate was single viable CD3+CD4+CD8-CD45RO+ cells for memory CD4+ T cells.

The clonotype originates from an adult in good health and CMV-seropositive. The gene calls are TRBV6-5 and TRBJ2-1, with TRBD1 matching over 7 bases. The sequenced material came from memory CD4+ T cells from blood. Written as DNA, the CDR3 is TGTGCCAGCAGTTACTCGTACAGGGGCAGTATGAATGAGCAGTTCTTC. Translation gives CASSYSYRGSMNEQFF.